These 21 T cell receptor beta chains share one sample of origin, sequenced in a study of tumor-infiltrating lymphocytes in primary liver carcinoma (dated by TCRdb to between 2016 and 2019). TCRdb records Illumina HiSeq 2500 as the sequencer. Using a constant-region primer and ProtoScript II reverse transcriptase, TCRbeta-specific cDNA was reverse-transcribed from approximately 0.55 ug total RNA. TCRbeta libraries were built with three nested multiplex PCR rounds, a slightly modified ARM-PCR procedure. Each of the first two PCR rounds ran for approximately 11 cycles using multiplex TRBV1-TRBV30 forward primers together with a Cbeta reverse primer. TCRdb handled the public reads itself, with Q25 trimming in fastp and clone calling in MiXCR, and kept productive beta chains. Rows matching on CDR3 protein sequence are summarized as one entry with the most common DNA and genes. This sample is represented by approximately 300,000 distinct CDR3 sequences; 50% to 70% of them were singletons. The ten largest clones capture approximately 9% of the sample.

RNA from unsorted whole blood was extracted with TRIzol reagent, and germline DNA was obtained with the DNeasy Blood & Tissue kit. What was sequenced was peripheral blood. The origin of the receptors is a man aged 35 to 55 with primary liver carcinoma and hepatitis B virus infection.

Comments on this clonotype: With a much larger clone just one base away, this may be a read error. The rearrangement joins TRBV4-2 to TRBJ2-4; 10 bases align to TRBD2. J lost 9 bases, V lost 7 bases, and 12 bases had no gene match. The CDR3 sequence is 15 residues long. The V gene's germline CDR1 is LGHNA and CDR2 YNFKEQ. CDR3 nucleotide sequence: TGTGCCAGCAACCGGGGGCTAGCGGGAGATCTCATTCAGTACTTC. This codes for CASNRGLAGDLIQYF.

This clonotype was recorded many times. The rearrangement joins TRBV11-1 to TRBJ1-5, with D uncertain. CDR3 size: 14 residues. Germline V lookup: CDR1 SGHAT, CDR2 FQDESV (reference sequence). Trimming removed 5 bases from V and 2 bases from J, with 10 bases in between. CDR3 residues: CASSESGGNQPQHF. DNA for the CDR3: TGTGCCAGCAGCGAGAGCGGGGGCAATCAGCCCCAGCATTTT.

The chain is built from TRBV5-1 and TRBJ1-2, with D possibly being TRBD1 (5 bases). Looked up from germline, CDR1 is SGHRS and CDR2 is YFSETQ. V dropped 4 bases and J dropped 2 bases, with 12 bases sitting between them. This CDR3 spans 14 amino acids. CDR3 nucleotides: TGCGCCAGCAGCGTGGACATGTCCAACTATGGCTACACCTTC. It specifies CASSVDMSNYGYTF.

The genes are TRBV5-1 and TRBJ2-5, with 7 bases fitting TRBD2. The germline V gene has CDR1 SGHRS and CDR2 YFSETQ. V shed 0 bases and J 5 bases; nucleotides not matched to a gene: 10. CDR3 length: 16 amino acids. The CDR3 DNA sequence: TGCGCCAGCAGCTTGGCCGGGTCGGGAGGTGGGGAGACCCAGTACTTC. It is translated as CASSLAGSGGGETQYF.

This clonotype was observed at least ten times. The chain combines TRBV6-6 with TRBJ1-1; a possible D gene is TRBD1 (5 bases). The V and J ends lost 6 bases and 10 bases respectively, with 12 bases between them. The length of the CDR3 is 11 residues. Germline CDR1 is MNHNY and CDR2 is SVGAGI (reference sequence). The CDR3 DNA reads as TGTGCCAGCAGAGATCAGGGATCAGCTTTCTTT. This codes for CASRDQGSAFF.

V is TRBV6-1 and J is TRBJ1-4, with D possibly matching TRBD1 (5 bases). CDR3 length: 16 residues. CDR1 MNHNS and CDR2 SASEGT come from the germline V gene. Trimming cost V 5 bases and J 0 bases, with 13 bases left between them. The chain's CDR3 is CASSSFAGSTNEKLFF. Here the CDR3 DNA reads TGTGCCAGCAGTTCTTTTGCAGGGTCAACTAATGAAAAACTGTTTTTT.

Remarks on this clonotype: Compared with germline, one end of the junction differs, possibly owing to a read error. This chain connects TRBV10-2 to TRBJ2-7, with D unclear. Germline V gene sequence: CDR1 WSHSY, CDR2 SAAADI. The length of the CDR3 is 13 residues. The chain's CDR3 is CVSSRAIFYEQYF. The CDR3 DNA reads as TGCGTCAGCAGCCGGGCTATATTCTACGAGCAGTACTTC.

The chain links TRBV5-1 to TRBJ2-7; TRBD2 might be the D (6 bases). The CDR3 extends over 16 amino acids. The V end was cut by 1 base, the J end by 2 bases, with 16 bases between. Germline CDR1 is SGHRS and CDR2 is YFSETQ. The CDR3 sequence: CASSLLGGGATYEQYF. The CDR3 DNA sequence: TGCGCCAGCAGCTTGTTGGGGGGTGGGGCAACCTACGAGCAGTACTTC.

The V call is TRBV25-1, the J call TRBJ1-5; D is undetermined. CDR3 length: 9 residues. Germline V gene sequence: CDR1 MGHDK, CDR2 SYGVNS. CDR3 sequence reads: CGSNQPQHF. DNA for the CDR3: TGTGGGAGCAATCAGCCCCAGCATTTT.

Comment on this clonotype: Relative to the germline gene, one junction end is altered; a read error may explain this. The chain is built from TRBV4-1 and TRBJ2-1; 7 nucleotides agree with TRBD2. Germline values: CDR1 MGHRA, CDR2 YSYEKL. CDR3 size: 16 residues. The CDR3 DNA is TGCGCCAGCAGCCAATTTCTAGCGGTTAGTAACAAAGAGCAGTTCTTC. Protein product: CASSQFLAVSNKEQFF.

Notes on this clonotype: Mismatch with germline at one junction end may stem from a read error. The chain joins TRBV4-2 to TRBJ2-7; maybe TRBD2 (5 bases). The germline V gene encodes CDR1 LGHNA and CDR2 YNFKEQ. CDR3 length: 15 residues. The chain's CDR3 is CASSQDLAGTYKQYF. The CDR3, as DNA: TGCGCCAGCAGCCAAGATCTGGCGGGTACCTATAAGCAGTACTTC.

The sample holds many counts of this clonotype. The chain has TRBV6-1 and TRBJ1-2; TRBD1 is a possible D gene (6 bases). The CDR3 covers 15 residues. V lost 0 bases, J lost 5 bases, and 13 bases lay in between. Germline CDR1 is MNHNS and CDR2 is SASEGT. In DNA, the CDR3 is TGTGCCAGCAGTGAAGCTGGGGGGCGGTTGTATGGCTACACCTTC. This encodes CASSEAGGRLYGYTF.

As for this clonotype: A much larger clone sits a single nucleotide away, making a read error possible. The DNA for the CDR3 is TGCGCCAGCAGCCGAGAGGGCAGAAACAATGAGCAGTTCTTC. It is translated as CASSREGRNNEQFF. V gene TRBV4-3 combines with J gene TRBJ2-1; D might be TRBD2 (5 bases). The CDR3 extends over 14 amino acids. In germline, CDR1 is LGHNA, CDR2 YSLEER. V lost 4 bases and J 5 bases, leaving 12 bases between the germline ends.

Details on this clonotype: This may stem from a read error, because a much larger clone lies one nucleotide away. V and J are TRBV7-8 and TRBJ2-3; weak D call: TRBD2 (5 bases). Per germline, CDR1 SGHVS and CDR2 FQNEAQ. The CDR3 sequence is 15 residues long. The CDR3 loop is CVSSLAWLATDTQYF. CDR3 coding DNA: TGTGTCAGCAGCTTAGCGTGGCTCGCGACAGATACGCAGTATTTT. Full variable domain (remainder filled in from reference TRBV7-8 and TRBJ2-3): GAGVSQSPRYKVAKRGQDVALRCDPISGHVSLFWYQQALGQGPEFLTYFQNEAQLDKSGLPSDRFFAERPEGSVSTLKIQRTQQEDSAVYLCVSSLAWLATDTQYFGPGTRLTVL.

As concerns this clonotype: Given the absence of the conserved phenylalanine or tryptophan at the CDR3 end, a read error is likely. The chain joins TRBV7-9 to TRBJ1-1; maybe TRBD1 (6 bases). Trimming shortened V by 2 bases and J by 2 bases, and 12 bases separated the two germline ends. The length of the CDR3 is 15 residues. The V gene's germline CDR1 is SEHNR and CDR2 FQNEAQ (reference sequence). The CDR3 DNA reads as TGTGCCAGCAGCTTAACCAAACAGGGCAACACTGAAGCTTTCTCT. Its protein product is CASSLTKQGNTEAFS.

As for this clonotype: A read error may account for a junction end that differs from germline. V and J are TRBV12-3 or TRBV12-4 and TRBJ2-7, with D perhaps TRBD2 (6 bases). The CDR3 length is 15 residues. The DNA of the CDR3 is TGTGCCAGTAGTTTAGACCTAGCGCGATCCTACGAGCAGTACTTC. This codes for CASSLDLARSYEQYF.

The CDR3 reads CALRGARTEAFF. The CDR3 DNA is TGTGCCCTGCGAGGGGCGAGGACTGAAGCTTTCTTT. The V gene is TRBV28, the J gene TRBJ1-1; D may be TRBD1 (5 bases). This CDR3 comprises 12 residues. Germline assignment: CDR1 MDHEN and CDR2 SYDVKM. V dropped 11 bases and J dropped 5 bases, with 15 bases sitting between them.

This chain connects TRBV11-2 to TRBJ2-5; the match to TRBD1 covers 10 bases. The germline gives CDR1 SGHAT, CDR2 FQNNGV. The CDR3 sequence is 15 residues long. With 5 bases clipped from V and 4 bases from J, the junction kept 7 bases outside the gene matches. CDR3 DNA sequence: TGTGCCAGCAGCCCAGGACAGGGGGAGGGAGAGACCCAGTACTTC. It encodes CASSPGQGEGETQYF.

In the case of this clonotype: At one end the junction does not follow the germline gene, possibly because of a read error. J is TRBJ1-6 and V is TRBV6-1; D is unresolved. Germline values: CDR1 MNHNS, CDR2 SASEGT. The CDR3 runs 12 residues. The chain's CDR3 is CASTDYNSALHF. CDR3 nucleotide sequence: TGTGCCAGCACGGACTATAATTCAGCCCTCCACTTT.

In regard to this clonotype: Because the CDR3 is missing its conserved closing phenylalanine or tryptophan, this is likely a read error. This sequence joins TRBV11-2 and TRBJ2-7; D might be TRBD1 (6 bases). This CDR3 has 15 residues. CDR1 is SGHAT and CDR2 is FQNNGV in the germline V gene. V was trimmed by 4 bases and J by 3 bases, leaving 16 bases between them. In DNA form, the CDR3 reads TGTGCCAGCAGCTCCATGACAGGAGCCCTCTACGAGCAGTACTAC. The encoded protein is CASSSMTGALYEQYY.

In the case of this clonotype: A single base separates this from a much larger clone, so it may be a read error. The CDR3 does not close with the conserved phenylalanine or tryptophan, likely indicating a read error. The DNA for the CDR3 is TGTGCCAGCAGTATCGGACTAGCGGGAGCAGATACGCAGTATCTT. Encoded protein: CASSIGLAGADTQYL. The chain couples TRBV6-5 to TRBJ2-3, with 13 bases matching TRBD2. Losses at the gene ends were 5 bases for V and 4 bases for J; bases not matched to a gene: 3. This CDR3 contains 15 residues. Germline V gene sequence: CDR1 MNHEY, CDR2 SVGAGI.